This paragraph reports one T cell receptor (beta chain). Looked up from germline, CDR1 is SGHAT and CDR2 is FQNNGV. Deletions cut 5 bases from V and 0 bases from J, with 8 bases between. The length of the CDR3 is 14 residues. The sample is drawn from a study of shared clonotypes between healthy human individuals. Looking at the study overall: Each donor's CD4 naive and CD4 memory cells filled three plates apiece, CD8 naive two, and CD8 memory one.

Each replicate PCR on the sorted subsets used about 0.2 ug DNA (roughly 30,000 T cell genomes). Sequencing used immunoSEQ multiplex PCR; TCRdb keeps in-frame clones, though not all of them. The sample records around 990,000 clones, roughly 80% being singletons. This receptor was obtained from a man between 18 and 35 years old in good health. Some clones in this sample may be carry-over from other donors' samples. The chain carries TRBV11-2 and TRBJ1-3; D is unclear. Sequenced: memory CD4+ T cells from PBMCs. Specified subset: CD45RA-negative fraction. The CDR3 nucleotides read TGTGCCAGCAGCCAGGCCTCCTCTGGAAACACCATATATTTT. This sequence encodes CASSQASSGNTIYF.